This TCR beta chain was captured in a study of response to subunit inactivated influenza vaccine listed by TCRdb under 2018. Study-level background: Deep quantitative profiling of the T cell receptor repertoire was used in the study to follow responses to a trivalent subunit inactivated influenza vaccine.

Library prep was done by RT-PCR. For sequencing, an Illumina HiSeq 2500 was employed. TCRdb reanalyzed the raw reads on its own, using fastp at Q25 for trimming and MiXCR for clone calling, and kept in-frame beta chains. Each CDR3 protein gets just one entry, which takes the most common genes and DNA from the rows behind it. The sample profile shows roughly 190,000 distinct CDR3 sequences; approximately 15% of them were found once. The top ten clonotypes cover approximately 27% of the sample. From the cysteine through the phenylalanine, the CDR3 covers 20 amino acids. The entry retains the CDR3 DNA only, 60 bases that are in frame from base 1. In the germline V gene, CDR1 corresponds to MDHEN and CDR2 to SYDVKM. From V the trimming removes 5 bases and from J it removes 3 bases, while the gene matches leave 23 bases of the junction unaccounted for. This clonotype was seen many times. Its antigen specificity is not known. The sample holds no much larger clone one base away, and base qualities are not on file.

General study outcomes and caveats: The authors suggested that each seasonal influenza vaccination may recruit only a limited number of new T cells.

The clonotype was recovered from a man aged 50-59 years who received an inactivated influenza vaccine. Donor details come from another sample of the same person, matched by shared clones. The V and J genes are TRBV28 and TRBJ2-7; TRBD1 matches 9 bases in the middle. The source was CD8+ T cells sorted from PBMCs, collected about 5 days after vaccination. Here the CDR3 is given as CASSATLGINPGQGIYEQYF. The DNA sequence reads TGTGCCAGCAGTGCAACCTTAGGGATTAATCCGGGACAGGGTATCTACGAGCAGTACTTC.